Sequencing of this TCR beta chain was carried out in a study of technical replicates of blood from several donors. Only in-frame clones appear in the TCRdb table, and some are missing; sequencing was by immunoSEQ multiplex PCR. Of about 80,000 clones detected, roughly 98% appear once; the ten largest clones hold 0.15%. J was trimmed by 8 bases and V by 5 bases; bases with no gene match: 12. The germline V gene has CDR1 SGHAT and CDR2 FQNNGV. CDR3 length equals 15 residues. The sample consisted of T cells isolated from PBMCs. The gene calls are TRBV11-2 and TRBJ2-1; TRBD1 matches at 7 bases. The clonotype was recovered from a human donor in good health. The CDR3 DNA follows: TGTGCCAGCAGCATCGGGACAGTAGACACCGATGAGCAGTTCTTC. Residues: CASSIGTVDTDEQFF.